The source of this T cell receptor beta chain is a study of T cell clonotyping in hematopoietic cell transplantation. Sequencing was performed with immunoSEQ multiplex PCR; in TCRdb, only in-frame clones are kept and a portion is missing. The data hold some 9,300 clones, with 51% observed a single time. This CDR3 comprises 17 residues. Germline V gene lookup returns CDR1 MDHEN and CDR2 SYDVKM. The J segment lost 7 bases and the V segment lost 3 bases, leaving 18 bases of the junction unmatched. The source material was peripheral blood mononuclear cells, sampled 100 days after allogeneic stem cell transplant. This chain uses TRBV28 with TRBJ2-7; 7 positions agree with TRBD1. The clonotype originates from a female patient aged 50-59 years who had an allogeneic stem cell transplant from an unrelated donor, so the T cells may come from the graft donor. Some clones in this sample may be carry-over from other donors' samples. The CDR3 spells CASSFPPRQGPVAEQYF. In DNA, the CDR3 is TGTGCCAGCAGTTTTCCCCCGCGACAGGGTCCCGTGGCTGAGCAGTACTTC.